These 16 T cell receptor beta chains share one sample of origin, sequenced in a study of blood T cell repertoires in COVID-19. This table comes from immunoSEQ multiplex PCR, and its TCRdb copy is limited to in-frame clones, with some not included. This repertoire shows about 50,000 clones, about 76% found once; its top ten account for about 39%. Sequencing used peripheral blood. The receptors stem from an older man with active or convalescent COVID-19.

This clone was seen only a few times. The chain recombines TRBV19 with TRBJ2-4, with TRBD1 matching over 11 bases. V shed 8 bases and J 6 bases; nucleotides not matched to a gene: 0. The germline V gene encodes CDR1 LNHDA and CDR2 SQIVND (reference sequence). CDR3 length equals 12 residues. The CDR3 loop reads CASGTGGNIQYF. CDR3 in DNA: TGTGCCAGTGGGACAGGGGGAAACATTCAGTACTTC. Using reference TRBV19 and TRBJ2-4 for the parts outside the CDR3, the full variable domain is DGGITQSPKYLFRKEGQNVTLSCEQNLNHDAMYWYRQDPGQGLRLIYYSQIVNDFQKGDIAEGYSVSREKKESFPLTVTSAQKNPTAFYLCASGTGGNIQYFGAGTRLSVL.

The chain has TRBV7-3 and TRBJ1-6, with a weak D call TRBD1 (5 bases). V was trimmed by 1 base and J by 6 bases, leaving 13 bases between them. Germline CDR1 and CDR2: SGHTA and FQGTGA. The CDR3 has 16 residues. The DNA for the CDR3 is TGTGCCAGCAGCTTAAGGGGCGGGGGGAGTAATTCACCCCTCCACTTT. Amino acids: CASSLRGGGSNSPLHF.

The V gene is TRBV9, the J gene TRBJ1-5; TRBD1 aligns across 10 bases. The CDR3 is 15 residues long. V was pared by 4 bases and J by 6 bases, with 7 bases of the junction left unmatched. The V gene's germline CDR1 is SGDLS and CDR2 YYNGEE. CDR3 nucleotides: TGTGCCAGCAGCCCAGGGACAGGGGAAGGTCAGCCCCAGCATTTT. It specifies CASSPGTGEGQPQHF.

The V gene is TRBV2, the J gene TRBJ1-5; no clear D. The CDR3 is 14 residues long. Trimming stripped 3 bases from V and 4 bases from J, with 10 bases between. The germline V gene has CDR1 SNHLY and CDR2 FYNNEI. The CDR3 protein is CASSDWAKNQPQHF. In DNA form, the CDR3 reads TGTGCCAGCAGTGATTGGGCAAAGAATCAGCCCCAGCATTTT.

V usage is TRBV7-2 and J usage is TRBJ2-2; tentatively, D is TRBD1 (6 bases). CDR1 and CDR2 from the germline V gene are SGHTA and FQGNSA. This CDR3 spans 15 amino acids. Trimming left V 1 base short and J 7 bases short, with 13 bases between. The CDR3 is CASSLEVGAGGELFF. In DNA form, the CDR3 reads TGTGCCAGCAGCTTAGAGGTGGGGGCTGGCGGGGAGCTGTTTTTT.

The genes are TRBV6-6 and TRBJ1-2, with a tentative D call TRBD1 (6 bases). V gave up 6 bases and J gave up 4 bases, with 15 bases separating them. The CDR3 sequence is 14 residues long. Germline V gives CDR1 MNHNY, CDR2 SVGAGI (reference sequence). CDR3 DNA sequence: TGTGCCAGCAGAACAGGGAGTGCGACCTATGGCTACACCTTC. It codes for CASRTGSATYGYTF.

The J gene is TRBJ2-1, the V gene TRBV27; possibly TRBD2 for D (6 bases). Trimming took 0 bases from V and 15 from J, leaving 18 bases between them. CDR1 MNHEY and CDR2 SMNVEV come from the germline V gene (reference sequence). CDR3 length equals 14 residues. CDR3 region: CASSLSPGTLQAFF. CDR3 nucleotide sequence: TGTGCCAGCAGTTTATCGCCGGGGACTCTCCAGGCGTTCTTC.

This clone was counted once. The same CDR3 is also encoded by other DNA sequences in this sample. The chain recombines TRBV4-3 with TRBJ2-5, with D tentatively TRBD2 (6 bases). Per germline, CDR1 LGHNA and CDR2 YSLEER. The V end was cut by 0 bases, the J end by 4 bases, with 9 bases between. This CDR3 has 14 residues. This CDR3 is CASSQDTSRETQYF. CDR3 coding DNA: TGCGCCAGCAGCCAAGATACTAGCCGAGAGACCCAGTACTTC.

CDR3 amino acids: CASSYFKQGNTEAFF. The CDR3 DNA sequence: TGTGCCAGCAGTTACTTTAAACAGGGTAACACTGAAGCTTTCTTT. The chain recombines TRBV6-5 with TRBJ1-1, with D perhaps matching TRBD1 (6 bases). The CDR3 is made up of 15 amino acids. With 1 base removed from V and 2 bases from J, the gap between germline ends came to 11 bases. Per the germline V gene, CDR1 is MNHEY and CDR2 is SVGAGI.

The rearrangement joins TRBV27 to TRBJ2-2; D unresolved. CDR3 length equals 15 residues. V gave up 7 bases and J gave up 2 bases, with 14 bases separating them. Looked up from germline, CDR1 is MNHEY and CDR2 is SMNVEV (reference sequence). This chain's CDR3 is CASTKERPNTGELFF. Here the CDR3 DNA reads TGTGCCAGCACCAAAGAGAGGCCCAACACCGGGGAGCTGTTTTTT.

This chain links TRBV11-1 with TRBJ1-2, with 9 bases fitting TRBD1. Germline V gene data show CDR1 as SGHAT and CDR2 as FQDESV (reference sequence). J was trimmed by 4 bases and V by 5 bases; bases with no gene match: 8. The CDR3 extends over 15 amino acids. For the CDR3, the DNA is TGTGCCAGCAGCGGAGACAGGGGGAAGGTCTATGGCTACACCTTC. Amino acid sequence: CASSGDRGKVYGYTF.

This clone was recorded a few times. The gene calls are TRBV27 and TRBJ2-7, with D hard to call. Germline CDR1 MNHEY, CDR2 SMNVEV (reference sequence). V was trimmed by 6 bases and J by 3 bases, leaving 15 bases between them. The CDR3 is made up of 14 amino acids. The CDR3 DNA reads as TGTGCCAGCAGCCCCAGAGCGACTGACTACGAGCAGTACTTC. Residues: CASSPRATDYEQYF.

The rearrangement uses TRBV14 and TRBJ2-7; a possible D gene is TRBD2 (5 bases). V lost 1 base and J 2 bases, leaving 15 bases between the germline ends. The CDR3 covers 16 residues. Germline V CDR1 and CDR2: SGHDN, FVKESK. This CDR3 is CASSQAGRLSTYEQYF. The CDR3 DNA follows: TGTGCCAGCAGCCAAGCTGGGAGACTAAGTACCTACGAGCAGTACTTC.

This chain links TRBV14 with TRBJ2-3; weak D call: TRBD1 (5 bases). The CDR3 contains 16 residues. The germline V gene has CDR1 SGHDN and CDR2 FVKESK. The ends were cut back, 2 bases at V and 5 bases at J, with 17 bases in the middle. CDR3: CASSQTRGRAVDTQYF. For the CDR3, the DNA is TGTGCCAGCAGCCAAACCCGAGGCAGGGCGGTAGATACGCAGTATTTT.

The gene calls are TRBV12-3 or TRBV12-4 and TRBJ2-7, with D tentatively TRBD1 (5 bases). Trimming pared 5 bases from V and 1 base from J, leaving 9 bases between. This CDR3 comprises 13 residues. The CDR3 sequence: CASSLGASYEQYF. The DNA of the CDR3 is TGTGCCAGCAGTCTAGGGGCGTCCTACGAGCAGTACTTC.

This chain links TRBV15 with TRBJ1-1; TRBD1 agrees at 7 bases. CDR1 and CDR2 (germline): LNHNV, YYDKDF (reference sequence). The CDR3 has 17 amino acids. With V trimmed by 0 bases and J by 5 bases, 12 bases remained unmatched. The CDR3 sequence: CATSRDGTSQGGTEAFF. DNA for the CDR3: TGTGCCACCAGCAGAGATGGGACGTCGCAGGGGGGAACTGAAGCTTTCTTT.